Listed here are 5 T cell receptor beta chains from one sample, sequenced in a study of Tregs in tolerant kidney transplant recipients. Data came from immunoSEQ multiplex PCR; TCRdb stores just in-frame clones and leaves some out. The repertoire holds about 94,000 clones, with 93% as singletons. This sample comprised CD4+ T cells from blood, obtained before the transplant. These receptors were obtained from a human donor who received a combined kidney and bone marrow transplant.

V is TRBV7-2 and J is TRBJ2-1, with D perhaps TRBD1 (5 bases). Trimming shortened V by 2 bases and J by 1 base, and 12 bases separated the two germline ends. This CDR3 comprises 16 residues. Germline V gene sequence: CDR1 SGHTA, CDR2 FQGNSA. CDR3 sequence (DNA): TGTGCCAGCAGCTTATTACCAGGGATGTCCTACAATGAGCAGTTCTTC. Translating it yields CASSLLPGMSYNEQFF.

The chain has TRBV11-3 and TRBJ2-5, with D possibly being TRBD1 (6 bases). V gave up 6 bases and J gave up 5 bases, with 13 bases separating them. Germline CDR1 is SGHNT and CDR2 is YENEEA. This CDR3 has 13 residues. The CDR3 loop reads CASRGHNRETQYF. CDR3 in DNA: TGTGCCAGCAGGGGACACAACCGGGAGACCCAGTACTTC.

The rearrangement joins TRBV6-5 to TRBJ2-7, with a possible D match to TRBD2 (6 bases). Trimming removed 7 bases at V and 1 base at J, with 14 bases between. CDR1 is MNHEY and CDR2 is SVGAGI in the germline V gene. The CDR3 covers 14 residues. CDR3 sequence reads: CASKSEGGSYEQYF. The CDR3 DNA reads TGTGCCAGCAAATCTGAAGGAGGGTCCTACGAGCAGTACTTC.

This clone was seen a single time. The V and J genes are TRBV25-1 and TRBJ2-7; D gene uncertain. Trimming pared 2 bases from V and 4 bases from J, leaving 12 bases between. The CDR3 length is 14 residues. Germline V gene data show CDR1 as MGHDK and CDR2 as SYGVNS. CDR3 residues: CASSEVAWQYEQYF. Written as DNA, the CDR3 is TGTGCCAGCAGTGAAGTAGCCTGGCAATACGAGCAGTACTTC.

The chain is built from TRBV9 and TRBJ2-3; TRBD2 matches 9 bases. Germline lookup yields CDR1 SGDLS and CDR2 YYNGEE. V was clipped by 1 base and J by 2 bases; unmatched bases: 2. The CDR3 has 15 amino acids. The CDR3 DNA is TGTGCCAGCAGCGTACGCGGGGGGGCCACAGATACGCAGTATTTT. Residues: CASSVRGGATDTQYF. The entire variable domain, with the rest obtained from reference TRBV9 and TRBJ2-3, is as follows: DSGVTQTPKHLITATGQRVTLRCSPRSGDLSVYWYQQSLDQGLQFLIQYYNGEERAKGNILERFSAQQFPDLHSELNLSSLELGDSALYFCASSVRGGATDTQYFGPGTRLTVL.